Listed here are 7 T cell receptor beta chains from one sample, sequenced in a study of radiation and T cells in renal cell carcinoma. Time point here: baseline pretreatment blood. Stated treatment: 15 Gy SBRT to primary tumor, nephrectomy 4 weeks later. The repertoire was sequenced with immunoSEQ multiplex PCR; TCRdb's copy has only in-frame clones and lacks some. The profile shows about 140,000 clones, less than 85% of them singletons. This material consisted of blood, taken from a patient whose treatment included radiotherapy and nephrectomy. Receptors were obtained from a woman between 50 and 59 years old with renal cell carcinoma.

As DNA, the CDR3 is TGTGCCAGCAGCTTGGACGCTAGCGGGGTAGGTGGGTACCAGTTCTTC. This encodes CASSLDASGVGGYQFF. J is TRBJ2-1 and V is TRBV5-6, with 9 positions matching TRBD2. CDR1 is SGHDT and CDR2 is YYEEEE in the germline V gene. V trimming: 0 bases; J trimming: 13 bases; junction bases outside the gene matches: 14. CDR3 length equals 16 residues. Complete variable domain (other parts from reference TRBV5-6 and TRBJ2-1): DAGVTQSPTHLIKTRGQQVTLRCSPKSGHDTVSWYQQALGQGPQFIFQYYEEEERQRGNFPDRFSGHQFPNYSSELNVNALLLGDSALYLCASSLDASGVGGYQFFGPGTRLTVL.

The chain has TRBV4-1 and TRBJ2-5; 7 positions agree with TRBD2. The CDR3 contains 18 residues. Trimming at V came to 1 base and at J to 3 bases, leaving 14 bases not matched to a gene. Germline CDR1 and CDR2: MGHRA and YSYEKL. The CDR3 DNA reads TGCGCCAGCAGCCAAGGCCTCTTGAAGCGGGGCAACGAAGAGACCCAGTACTTC. As protein: CASSQGLLKRGNEETQYF.

The chain links TRBV7-2 to TRBJ1-2; D is ambiguous. The CDR3 has 15 amino acids. Germline-derived CDR1 and CDR2 are SGHTA and FQGNSA. The V gene lost 0 bases and the J gene lost 6 bases, with 14 bases spanning the gap. The CDR3 region is CASSLATAESNGYTF. CDR3 nucleotides: TGTGCCAGCAGCTTAGCCACGGCGGAGAGTAATGGCTACACCTTC.

This clone has more than one count but fewer than ten. The chain carries TRBV30 and TRBJ1-4; 9 bases are a match to TRBD1. The CDR3 runs 12 residues. J gave up 6 bases and V 7 bases, and 3 bases lay outside the gene matches. Germline lookup yields CDR1 GTSNPN and CDR2 SVGIG (reference sequence). CDR3 protein: CALGQGYEKLFF. CDR3 bases: TGTGCCTTGGGACAGGGATATGAAAAACTGTTTTTT.

This chain joins TRBV19 and TRBJ1-2; 10 bases map to TRBD1. Germline lookup yields CDR1 LNHDA and CDR2 SQIVND (reference sequence). Trimming removed 4 bases from V and 8 bases from J; junction bases left unmatched: 10. CDR3 length: 15 amino acids. CDR3 amino acids: CASSKQTGGNEGYTF. In nucleotides, the CDR3 is TGTGCCAGTAGTAAACAGACAGGGGGCAACGAGGGCTACACCTTC.

The rearrangement links TRBV28 to TRBJ2-3; 7 bases match TRBD1. The ends lost 6 bases at V and 6 bases at J; junction bases unmatched: 6. Germline CDR1 reads MDHEN; CDR2 reads SYDVKM. The CDR3 extends over 13 amino acids. CDR3 bases: TGTGCCAGCAGGGGCGAACAGGGGGATACGCAGTATTTT. Translating gives CASRGEQGDTQYF.

The rearrangement links TRBV5-1 to TRBJ1-1; D ambiguous. V dropped 3 bases and J dropped 1 base, with 13 bases sitting between them. CDR3 length: 15 residues. The germline gives CDR1 SGHRS, CDR2 YFSETQ. CDR3 DNA: TGCGCCAGCAGCTGGACGGGTGTAACGAACACTGAAGCTTTCTTT. It encodes CASSWTGVTNTEAFF.